These T cell receptor beta chains were read from a single sample in a study of OX40 agonist ivuxolimab in advanced cancers. Measured with immunoSEQ multiplex PCR; TCRdb has only the in-frame clones, and not every one. The data contain just under 100,000 clones, roughly 94% of them singletons. The sequencing here drew on CD4+ or CD8+ T cells sorted from blood, taken in a trial of the OX40 agonist ivuxolimab. These receptor sequences come from an adult with an advanced solid tumor such as melanoma, head and neck, liver or kidney cancer. Both conserved end residues are part of each CDR3. A D gene is named only where the DNA matches it firmly. The size entry is marked missing in some rows and otherwise reads once, few, many or a size class.

D gene: TRBD1
J gene: TRBJ1-1
clone size: .
V gene: TRBV10-3
CDR3 DNA: TGTGCCATCAGCGGTGGACAGGGGAACACTGAAGCTTTCTTT
CDR3 protein: CAISGGQGNTEAFF

D gene: TRBD1
J gene: TRBJ2-3
clone size: .
V gene: TRBV18
CDR3 DNA: TGTGCCAGCTCACCAATAGGGGGCGCGATTGAAGATACGCAGTATTTT
CDR3 protein: CASSPIGGAIEDTQYF

D gene: TRBD1
J gene: TRBJ2-1
clone size: .
V gene: TRBV18
CDR3 DNA: TGTGCCAGCTCACCCGGGGGACAGGGGGCTTTGAGGGAGTCCTACAATGAGCAGTTCTTC
CDR3 protein: CASSPGGQGALRESYNEQFF

D gene: .
J gene: TRBJ2-7
clone size: .
V gene: TRBV7-2
CDR3 DNA: TGTGCCAGCAGACCGACAGGAGTCTACGAGCAGTACTTC
CDR3 protein: CASRPTGVYEQYF

D gene: TRBD2
J gene: TRBJ2-7
clone size: .
V gene: TRBV10-3
CDR3 DNA: TGTGCCATCAGTTCCGGGACTAGCGGACTATACGAGCAGTACTTC
CDR3 protein: CAISSGTSGLYEQYF

D gene: TRBD1
J gene: TRBJ2-7
clone size: .
V gene: TRBV11-2
CDR3 DNA: TGTGCCAGCAGCTCTTGGGACAGTGGTTCCTACGAGCAGTACTTC
CDR3 protein: CASSSWDSGSYEQYF

D gene: .
J gene: TRBJ1-1
clone size: .
V gene: TRBV11-2
CDR3 DNA: TGTGCCAGCAGCTCCTTTAAGACTCGTCACACTGAAGCTTTCTTT
CDR3 protein: CASSSFKTRHTEAFF

D gene: .
J gene: TRBJ2-3
clone size: .
V gene: TRBV9
CDR3 DNA: TGTGCCAGCAGCCCTTGGGGGCTCAGCACAGATACGCAGTATTTT
CDR3 protein: CASSPWGLSTDTQYF

D gene: TRBD1
J gene: TRBJ1-4
clone size: .
V gene: TRBV5-1
CDR3 DNA: TGCGCCAGCAGCTTAAACAGGGGAGGAGAAAAACTGTTTTTT
CDR3 protein: CASSLNRGGEKLFF

D gene: .
J gene: TRBJ1-1
clone size: .
V gene: TRBV6-5
CDR3 DNA: TGTGCCAGCCGGGGCGAAGGTGTGGCTTTCTTT
CDR3 protein: CASRGEGVAFF

D gene: TRBD1
J gene: TRBJ2-1
clone size: once
V gene: TRBV19
CDR3 DNA: TGTGCCAGTAGTATGTACCCCCCGTCATTGGGAACAGGGGAACGGAATGAGCAGTTCTTC
CDR3 protein: CASSMYPPSLGTGERNEQFF

D gene: TRBD2
J gene: TRBJ2-3
clone size: .
V gene: TRBV5-1
CDR3 DNA: TGCGCCAGCAGCTTGTTAGGACTAGCGGGGGGGCCAGATACGCAGTATTTT
CDR3 protein: CASSLLGLAGGPDTQYF

D gene: TRBD1
J gene: TRBJ2-1
clone size: once
V gene: TRBV5-4
CDR3 DNA: TGTGCCAGCAGACAGGGGGCGCAAGATGAGCAGTTCTTC
CDR3 protein: CASRQGAQDEQFF

D gene: .
J gene: TRBJ2-3
clone size: .
V gene: TRBV21-1
CDR3 DNA: TGTGCCAGCAGCAAAAGGTGGGACAGGAGAAACCTTAAAAATTCTAGCACAGATACGCAGTATTTT
CDR3 protein: CASSKRWDRRNLKNSSTDTQYF

D gene: TRBD1
J gene: TRBJ1-5
clone size: .
V gene: TRBV4-1
CDR3 DNA: TGCGCCAGCAGCGTCCGACCCGTGGACAGGGAGGGTTTGGGCAATCAGCCCCAGCATTTT
CDR3 protein: CASSVRPVDREGLGNQPQHF

D gene: TRBD2
J gene: TRBJ2-1
clone size: .
V gene: TRBV4-3
CDR3 DNA: TGCGCCAGCAGCCAAGCAAGCGGGAGTGTCTACAATGAGCAGTTCTTC
CDR3 protein: CASSQASGSVYNEQFF

D gene: .
J gene: TRBJ1-2
clone size: once
V gene: TRBV19
CDR3 DNA: TGTGCCAGTAGTATTGGGGGCGGCAGGGCGAATGGCTACACCTTC
CDR3 protein: CASSIGGGRANGYTF

D gene: TRBD1
J gene: TRBJ2-7
clone size: .
V gene: TRBV29-1
CDR3 DNA: TGCAGGACCCCACTTGGGGCGTTTTCTTACAGGGGGCGCGGGCTCTACGAGCAGTACTTC
CDR3 protein: CRTPLGAFSYRGRGLYEQYF

D gene: TRBD2
J gene: TRBJ2-7
clone size: .
V gene: TRBV7-2
CDR3 DNA: TGTGCCAGCAGCCCGCGCAGCGGGAGGTCCGGGGAGCAGTACTTC
CDR3 protein: CASSPRSGRSGEQYF

D gene: .
J gene: TRBJ1-6
clone size: once
V gene: TRBV5-1
CDR3 DNA: TGCGCCAGCAGCCCCGGGACGGATGCCCCCTATAATTCACCCCTCCACTTT
CDR3 protein: CASSPGTDAPYNSPLHF

D gene: .
J gene: TRBJ1-5
clone size: few
V gene: TRBV5-1
CDR3 DNA: TGCGCCAGCAGCTTGGGGAACAATCAGCCCCAGCATTTT
CDR3 protein: CASSLGNNQPQHF

D gene: .
J gene: TRBJ1-2
clone size: .
V gene: TRBV9
CDR3 DNA: TGTGCCAGCAGCGTAGGTCCGGGTCCCCCCCCCTATGGCTACACCTTC
CDR3 protein: CASSVGPGPPPYGYTF

D gene: .
J gene: TRBJ1-5
clone size: .
V gene: TRBV7-2
CDR3 DNA: TGTGCCAGCACTAACCGGGGGGGGCTGAATCAGCCCCAGCATTTT
CDR3 protein: CASTNRGGLNQPQHF

D gene: .
J gene: TRBJ1-1
clone size: .
V gene: TRBV28
CDR3 DNA: TGTGCCAGCAGTTCGACCGGAATTGAAGCTTTCTTT
CDR3 protein: CASSSTGIEAFF

D gene: .
J gene: TRBJ2-3
clone size: .
V gene: TRBV5-5
CDR3 DNA: TGTGCCAGCAGCTTGCAACCAGATACGCAGTATTTT
CDR3 protein: CASSLQPDTQYF